A selection of T cell receptor beta chains follows, all from one sample in a study of early T cells in non-severe SARS-CoV-2 infection. TCRdb recomputed calls from the 5' RACE reads with MiXCR, one row per CDR3 protein. The sample lists some 89,000 distinct CDR3 sequences; 8% to 13% were seen once. The starting material was whole blood, obtained at baseline. These TCRs come from an adult who was a healthcare worker with PCR-confirmed SARS-CoV-2 infection or an uninfected control (not recorded which). Each CDR3 is given with its conserved first and last residue. A D gene is named only where the DNA matches it firmly. The size field is filled for only some rows; it gives once, few, many or a size class.

>NA|many|TRBV12-3/TRBV12-4|TRBJ2-3
TGTGCCAGCAGTTTGTACGGCGGAGATACGCAGTATTTT
CASSLYGGDTQYF
>TRBD2|NA|TRBV3-1|TRBJ2-7
TGTGCCAGCAGCCAAGATCAGGCTAGCGGGAGCTACGAGCAGTACTTC
CASSQDQASGSYEQYF
>TRBD2|medium-sized|TRBV20-1|TRBJ2-1
TGCAGTGCCTCAAGCGGGAGGGAATCTGATGAGCAGTTCTTC
CSASSGRESDEQFF
>NA|few|TRBV29-1|TRBJ2-3
TGCAGCGTTGCCCAGGGGACTATCACAGATACGCAGTATTTT
CSVAQGTITDTQYF
>TRBD1|few|TRBV4-1|TRBJ2-7
TGCGCCAGCAGCCAACCGGACAGGGACTCCTACGAGCAGTACTTC
CASSQPDRDSYEQYF
>NA|many|TRBV5-4|TRBJ2-3
TGTGCCAGCAGCCGTGGGACTGGAAACGGAGATACGCAGTATTTT
CASSRGTGNGDTQYF
>TRBD2|few|TRBV6-5|TRBJ2-3
TGTGCCACCCGACCTTCACAAACTAGCGGGGGGGCCCAAGATACGCAGTATTTT
CATRPSQTSGGAQDTQYF
>NA|NA|TRBV11-1|TRBJ1-1
TGTGCCAGCAGCTTAAGTACTGAAGCTTTCTTT
CASSLSTEAFF
>TRBD2|few|TRBV20-1|TRBJ2-3
TGCAGTGCTCCCCAGCGGGGTCTCTCTGATACGCAGTATTTT
CSAPQRGLSDTQYF
>NA|NA|TRBV20-1|TRBJ2-5
TGCAGTGCTAGGGGGGACTGGTCTTGGGGAGAGACCCAGTACTTC
CSARGDWSWGETQYF
>NA|NA|TRBV18|TRBJ2-1
TGTGCCAGCTCGGGGCAGGGTAGCGATGAGCAGTTCTTC
CASSGQGSDEQFF
>TRBD1|NA|TRBV2|TRBJ2-2
TGTGCCAGCCGACAGGGAAGGAACACCGGGGAGCTGTTTTTT
CASRQGRNTGELFF
>NA|many|TRBV2|TRBJ2-3
TGTGCCAGCAGGGAACTACAGGTCGGGTCAGATACGCAGTATTTT
CASRELQVGSDTQYF
>NA|NA|TRBV28|TRBJ2-5
TGTGCCAGCAGAGATGGTCAAGGGGCATGGGAGACCCAGTACTTC
CASRDGQGAWETQYF